The table lists the clone carrying this T cell receptor (beta chain) with a few counts. A second PCR, run for roughly 7 to 12 cycles, used a sample-barcoded 5' primer plus a J-beta primer mix. TCRdb independently ran MiXCR on the 5' RACE reads; one entry per CDR3 protein. Of approximately 850,000 distinct CDR3 sequences detected, roughly 44% appear once; the ten largest clones hold roughly 18%. CDR3 length: 15 residues. Ranging in age from about 6 to 95, the donors were healthy Caucasian individuals from Russia. These data belong to a study of blood T cells in healthy people across ages. The sequencing input was blood. The clonotype originates from a man aged 55 to 69 in good health. This chain joins TRBV21-1 and TRBJ2-7. TRBV21-1 is given as a pseudogene. The CDR3 DNA is TGTGCCAGCAGCAAGTGTCGGACCACCTGCTACGAGCAGTACTTC. This encodes CASSKCRTTCYEQYF.